These T cell receptor beta chains were read from a single sample in a study of T-cell reconstitution after alpha-beta-depleted transplantation in children. Via MiXCR, TCRdb re-called the PCR reads, giving one row per CDR3 protein. The table includes about 540,000 distinct CDR3 sequences, 25% to 30% detected once. Material: PBMCs, obtained before TCRalphabeta/CD19-depleted stem cell transplant. The source is a boy younger than two with Wiskott-Aldrich syndrome, due to receive a stem cell transplant. Both conserved end residues are part of each CDR3. A D gene is named only where the DNA matches it firmly. Clone size is not always given. Where it is, it says once, few, many or a class for expanded clones.

CDR3nt | CDR3aa | abundance | d_gene | j_gene | v_gene
TGTGCCAGCAGCTTAGCGGCTGGGGTGGGCACTGAAGCTTTCTTT | CASSLAAGVGTEAFF | - | - | TRBJ1-1 | TRBV7-9
TGTGCCAGCAGACCCGGGACAGGGGATCAGCCCCAGCATTTT | CASRPGTGDQPQHF | - | TRBD1 | TRBJ1-5 | TRBV12-3/TRBV12-4
TGTGCCAGCAGTCTCGGGACACTCACCTACAATGAGCAGTTCTTC | CASSLGTLTYNEQFF | few | - | TRBJ2-1 | TRBV27
TGTGCCAGCAGCTTTTTTTCGATACGTCAAGAGACCCAGTACTTC | CASSFFSIRQETQYF | - | - | TRBJ2-5 | TRBV11-2
TGTGCCAGCAGTCTCCGGCTACCCCAAGAGACCCAGTACTTC | CASSLRLPQETQYF | few | - | TRBJ2-5 | TRBV7-2
TGCGCCAGCAGCTTTGAACGCACAGATACGCAGTATTTT | CASSFERTDTQYF | - | - | TRBJ2-3 | TRBV5-1
TGTGCCAGCAGTACTAGCGGGAAGGCCCAAGAGACCCAGTACTTC | CASSTSGKAQETQYF | few | TRBD2 | TRBJ2-5 | TRBV5-6
TGTGCCAGCAGTAAACCGGGACTAGCGGGATATAATGAGCAGTTCTTC | CASSKPGLAGYNEQFF | - | TRBD2 | TRBJ2-1 | TRBV12-3/TRBV12-4
TGTGCCAGCAGCCTCGGGGTCGCGGGAGGTTACACAGATACGCAGTATTTT | CASSLGVAGGYTDTQYF | few | TRBD2 | TRBJ2-3 | TRBV5-5
TGTGCCACCAGCAGAGATCTGAGCAGGAACACTGAAGCTTTCTTT | CATSRDLSRNTEAFF | - | - | TRBJ1-1 | TRBV15
TGTGCCACCAGCCGGGACCACACAGATACGCAGTATTTT | CATSRDHTDTQYF | - | - | TRBJ2-3 | TRBV15
TGTGCCATCAGACCGGGACTAGCGGGGGAGGAGCAGTACTTC | CAIRPGLAGEEQYF | few | TRBD2 | TRBJ2-7 | TRBV10-3
TGTGCCAGCGGGACTAGCGGGAGGGCCTCTGAGCAGTTCTTC | CASGTSGRASEQFF | many | TRBD2 | TRBJ2-1 | TRBV25-1
TGCGCCAGCAGTGAGGCTACTAGCGGAGCCTACGAGCAGTACTTC | CASSEATSGAYEQYF | few | TRBD2 | TRBJ2-7 | TRBV10-2